These 19 T cell receptor beta chains were sequenced from one sample in a study of T cell responses to AZD1222 COVID-19 vaccine. This table comes from immunoSEQ multiplex PCR, and its TCRdb copy is limited to in-frame clones, with some not included. The sample lists roughly 130,000 clones; more than 85% were seen once. The material sequenced was peripheral blood, taken on day 0 of AZD1222 vaccination. Receptors were obtained from an adult in good health.

This chain links TRBV29-1 with TRBJ2-1; D unresolved. Germline CDR1 SQVTM, CDR2 ANQGSEA. The CDR3 totals 13 residues. Deletions cut 7 bases from V and 5 bases from J, with 15 bases between. CDR3 sequence reads: CSADGRINNEQFF. CDR3 coding DNA: TGCAGCGCTGACGGGCGGATTAACAATGAGCAGTTCTTC.

The V call is TRBV6-5, the J call TRBJ2-1; no definite D call. This CDR3 has 13 amino acids. CDR1 is MNHEY, CDR2 SVGAGI, per germline. Trimming stripped 5 bases from V and 8 bases from J, with 13 bases between. The CDR3 sequence: CASSPTRSDEQFF. CDR3 nucleotide sequence: TGTGCCAGCAGTCCCACCCGGAGCGATGAGCAGTTCTTC.

The chain uses TRBV11-2 and TRBJ1-2; 9 bases are a match to TRBD1. This CDR3 is built from 14 residues. J gave up 2 bases and V 7 bases, and 5 bases lay outside the gene matches. The germline V gene encodes CDR1 SGHAT and CDR2 FQNNGV. The CDR3 region is CASTHDRGNYGYTF. The DNA for the CDR3 is TGTGCCAGCACCCATGACAGGGGGAACTATGGCTACACCTTC.

This clone was seen once. The chain employs TRBV12-3 or TRBV12-4 and TRBJ1-2, with D possibly matching TRBD1 (5 bases). V dropped 3 bases and J dropped 3 bases, with 8 bases sitting between them. This CDR3 spans 13 amino acids. The CDR3 region has the DNA TGTGCCAGCAGTTTCCAGGGCGACTATGGCTACACCTTC. This encodes CASSFQGDYGYTF.

The V call is TRBV5-5, the J call TRBJ1-2; the D gene is possibly TRBD1 (6 bases). V was pared by 2 bases and J by 2 bases, with 10 bases between. This CDR3 is built from 14 residues. In germline, CDR1 is SGHKS, CDR2 YYEKEE (reference sequence). The CDR3 DNA is TGTGCCAGCAGCTTAGGCAGGGGAAACTATGGCTACACCTTC. Its translation: CASSLGRGNYGYTF.

With regard to this clone: One end of the junction varies from germline; a read error may be responsible. Other DNA sequences in the same sample also yield this CDR3. The chain couples TRBV12-3 or TRBV12-4 to TRBJ1-1; no firm D call. This CDR3 region has 13 residues. The CDR3, as DNA: TGTGCCAGCAGCTTAGGTCGGGTCACTGAAGCTTTCTTT. The encoded protein is CASSLGRVTEAFF.

The chain employs TRBV3-1 (or the pseudogene TRBV3-2) and TRBJ2-7, with D hard to call. CDR1 and CDR2 (germline): LGHDT, YNNKEL (reference sequence). CDR3 length: 14 residues. V lost 0 bases to trimming and J lost 3 bases, with 9 bases between them. DNA for the CDR3: TGTGCCAGCAGCCAAGATTGGCAGAACTACGAGCAGTACTTC. Its protein product is CASSQDWQNYEQYF.

V and J are TRBV1 and TRBJ1-6; the table calls TRBD1, which could not be checked here. TRBV1 is a known pseudogene. The CDR3 spans 17 residues. CDR3 sequence reads: CTSDWWTVHTADSPLHF. The CDR3 bases are TGCACCAGCGATTGGTGGACAGTACATACCGCGGATTCACCCCTCCACTTT.

The rearrangement uses TRBV2 and TRBJ2-1; 14 nucleotides line up with TRBD2. Germline values: CDR1 SNHLY, CDR2 FYNNEI. After removal of 6 bases from V and 0 bases from J, the junction contained 4 bases not matched to a gene. The CDR3 contains 17 residues. CDR3 nucleotide sequence: TGTGCCAGCAGCCCTGGGACTAGCGGGAGCTCCTACAATGAGCAGTTCTTC. Protein sequence: CASSPGTSGSSYNEQFF.

The chain couples TRBV12-3 or TRBV12-4 to TRBJ1-3; no definite D call. The CDR3 is made up of 10 amino acids. Trimming cost V 5 bases and J 8 bases, with 4 bases left between them. CDR3 amino acids: CASSLDTIYF. The CDR3 DNA sequence: TGTGCCAGCAGTCTAGACACCATATATTTT.

The genes are TRBV11-3 and TRBJ2-1; D gene uncertain. Germline V gene data show CDR1 as SGHNT and CDR2 as YENEEA. Trimming cost V 3 bases and J 8 bases, with 11 bases left between them. This CDR3 spans 13 amino acids. CDR3 in amino acids: CASSFLVGYEQFF. As DNA, the CDR3 is TGTGCCAGCAGCTTCCTAGTCGGGTATGAGCAGTTCTTC.

This chain links TRBV9 with TRBJ1-6; D is undetermined. In germline, CDR1 is SGDLS, CDR2 YYNGEE. The CDR3 spans 16 residues. Trimming took 3 bases from V and 0 from J, leaving 10 bases between them. The CDR3 reads CASSGPGSSYNSPLHF. The CDR3 DNA follows: TGTGCCAGCAGCGGGCCAGGAAGCTCCTATAATTCACCCCTCCACTTT.

A single count supports this clone. The rearrangement uses TRBV2 and TRBJ1-6, with 7 nucleotides matching TRBD1. This CDR3 region has 16 residues. Germline CDR1 SNHLY, CDR2 FYNNEI. V lost 3 bases and J lost 0; bases outside the gene matches: 2. CDR3 sequence (DNA): TGTGCCAGCAGTGAGGACAGGAGCTCCTATAATTCACCCCTCCACTTT. Translating gives CASSEDRSSYNSPLHF.

This chain joins TRBV5-1 and TRBJ2-5; 11 bases line up with TRBD2. CDR3 length: 15 residues. Germline V gives CDR1 SGHRS, CDR2 YFSETQ. Trimming removed 2 bases from V and 5 bases from J; junction bases left unmatched: 5. CDR3 protein: CASSLLAGGEETQYF. DNA of the CDR3: TGCGCCAGCAGCTTATTAGCGGGAGGGGAGGAGACCCAGTACTTC.

The rearrangement joins TRBV2 to TRBJ1-5; D gene uncertain. The germline V gene encodes CDR1 SNHLY and CDR2 FYNNEI. The CDR3 is 13 amino acids. V dropped 3 bases and J dropped 2 bases, with 5 bases sitting between them. This CDR3 is CASSDEGNQPQHF. CDR3 sequence (DNA): TGTGCCAGCAGTGACGAGGGCAATCAGCCCCAGCATTTT.

The chain employs TRBV7-9 and TRBJ2-1; 7 bases are a match to TRBD2. The length of the CDR3 is 15 residues. After removal of 5 bases from V and 0 bases from J, the junction contained 4 bases not matched to a gene. Germline CDR1 SEHNR, CDR2 FQNEAQ (reference sequence). The CDR3 loop reads CASSLRLASYNEQFF. The DNA for the CDR3 is TGTGCCAGCAGCCTGAGACTAGCCTCCTACAATGAGCAGTTCTTC.

The J gene is TRBJ1-1, the V gene TRBV6-5, with D possibly TRBD1 on 5 matching bases. The CDR3 covers 15 residues. CDR1 and CDR2 (germline): MNHEY, SVGAGI. Trimming cost V 2 bases and J 0 bases, with 10 bases left between them. The CDR3 bases are TGTGCCAGCAGTTACGGAGGGGAGATGAACACTGAAGCTTTCTTT. It encodes CASSYGGEMNTEAFF.

This chain connects TRBV18 to TRBJ1-1, with D possibly matching TRBD1 (5 bases). Germline assignment: CDR1 KGHSH and CDR2 LQKENI. V shed 6 bases and J shed 5 bases, with 16 bases lying between them. This CDR3 has 14 amino acids. CDR3 sequence: CASSPDKRWTEAFF. The DNA for the CDR3 is TGTGCCAGCTCGCCGGACAAACGGTGGACTGAAGCTTTCTTT.

This chain uses TRBV7-2 with TRBJ2-3; 10 nucleotides match TRBD2. V was pared by 4 bases and J by 4 bases, with 2 bases of the junction left unmatched. The CDR3 is 14 residues long. Germline CDR1 reads SGHTA; CDR2 reads FQGNSA. CDR3 coding DNA: TGTGCCAGCAGCTCGCTAGCGGGAGCAGATACGCAGTATTTT. Translation gives CASSSLAGADTQYF.